This paragraph reports one T cell receptor (beta chain). Antigen: not known. Per germline, CDR1 MNHEY and CDR2 SVGAGI. V gave up 4 bases and J gave up 5 bases; unmatched junction bases: 3. The CDR3 runs 14 residues. The source of the sample is a study of shared clonotypes between healthy human individuals. Whole-study context: Per donor, CD8 memory used one plate, CD8 naive used two, CD4 memory used three and CD4 naive used three. Findings of the study overall: Rarefaction showed that sequencing of sorted subsets was incomplete (despite large depth).

TCRdb keeps only in-frame clones here, not all; method: immunoSEQ multiplex PCR. The sample holds over 850,000 clones, 75% to 80% seen once. The CD4+ fraction was divided into a CD45RA+ naive subset and a CD45RA-negative memory subset. The specimen was memory CD4+ T cells from PBMCs. Subset reported: CD45RA-negative fraction. This rearrangement joins TRBV6-5 to TRBJ2-5, with 11 positions matching TRBD1. The TCR comes from a man in his late teens or twenties in good health. Some clones in this sample may be carry-over from other donors' samples. This chain's CDR3 is CASSWTGGWETQYF. The DNA for the CDR3 is TGTGCCAGCAGTTGGACAGGGGGCTGGGAGACCCAGTACTTC.